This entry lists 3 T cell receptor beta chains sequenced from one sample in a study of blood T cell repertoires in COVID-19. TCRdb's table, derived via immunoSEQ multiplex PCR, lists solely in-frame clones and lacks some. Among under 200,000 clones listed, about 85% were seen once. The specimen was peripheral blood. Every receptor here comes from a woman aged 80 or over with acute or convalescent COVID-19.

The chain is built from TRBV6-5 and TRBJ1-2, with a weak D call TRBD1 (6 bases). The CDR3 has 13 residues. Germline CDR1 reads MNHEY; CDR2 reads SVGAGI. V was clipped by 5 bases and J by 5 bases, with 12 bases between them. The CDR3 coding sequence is TGTGCCAGCAGTCCAAGGACAGAATATGGCTACACCTTC. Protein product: CASSPRTEYGYTF.

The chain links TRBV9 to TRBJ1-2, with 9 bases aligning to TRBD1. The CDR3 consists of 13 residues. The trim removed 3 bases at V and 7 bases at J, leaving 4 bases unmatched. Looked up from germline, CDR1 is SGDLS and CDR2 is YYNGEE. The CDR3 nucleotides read TGTGCCAGCAGCGGCGGGACAGGGCTTGGCTACACCTTC. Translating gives CASSGGTGLGYTF.

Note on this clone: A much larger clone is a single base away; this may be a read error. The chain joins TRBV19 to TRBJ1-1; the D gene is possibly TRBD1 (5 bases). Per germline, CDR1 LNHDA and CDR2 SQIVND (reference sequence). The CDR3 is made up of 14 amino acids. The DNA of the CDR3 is TGTACCAGTAGGCCTGGGGCTACGAACACTGAAGCTTTCTTT. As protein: CTSRPGATNTEAFF.